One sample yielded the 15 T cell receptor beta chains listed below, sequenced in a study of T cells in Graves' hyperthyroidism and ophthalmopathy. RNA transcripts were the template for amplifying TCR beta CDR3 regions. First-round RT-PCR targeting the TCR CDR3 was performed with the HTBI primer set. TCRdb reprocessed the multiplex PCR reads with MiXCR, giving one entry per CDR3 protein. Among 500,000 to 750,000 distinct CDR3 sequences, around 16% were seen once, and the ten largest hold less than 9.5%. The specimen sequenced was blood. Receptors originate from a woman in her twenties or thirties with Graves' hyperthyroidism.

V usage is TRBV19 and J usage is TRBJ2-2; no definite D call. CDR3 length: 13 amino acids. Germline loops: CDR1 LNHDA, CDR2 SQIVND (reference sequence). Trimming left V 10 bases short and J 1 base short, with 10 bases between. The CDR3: CATIEENTGELFF. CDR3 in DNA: TGTGCCACCATCGAAGAGAACACCGGGGAGCTGTTTTTT.

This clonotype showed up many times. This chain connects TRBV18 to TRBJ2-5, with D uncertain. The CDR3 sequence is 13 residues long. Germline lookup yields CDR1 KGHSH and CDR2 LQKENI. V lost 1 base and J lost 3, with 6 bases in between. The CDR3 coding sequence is TGTGCCAGCTCACCACGGAATGAAGAGACCCAGTACTTC. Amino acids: CASSPRNEETQYF.

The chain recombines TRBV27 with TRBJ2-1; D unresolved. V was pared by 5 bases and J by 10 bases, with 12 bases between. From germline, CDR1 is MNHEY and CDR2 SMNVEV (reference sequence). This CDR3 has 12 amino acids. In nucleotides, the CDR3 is TGTGCCAGCAGTCCTCCCACAAGGGAGCAGTTCTTC. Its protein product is CASSPPTREQFF.

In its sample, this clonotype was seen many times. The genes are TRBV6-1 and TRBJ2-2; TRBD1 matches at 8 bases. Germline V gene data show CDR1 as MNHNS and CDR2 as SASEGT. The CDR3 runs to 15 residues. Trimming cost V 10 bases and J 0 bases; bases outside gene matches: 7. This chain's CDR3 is CATRQGTANTGELFF. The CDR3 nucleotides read TGTGCCACCCGACAGGGGACGGCGAACACCGGGGAGCTGTTTTTT.

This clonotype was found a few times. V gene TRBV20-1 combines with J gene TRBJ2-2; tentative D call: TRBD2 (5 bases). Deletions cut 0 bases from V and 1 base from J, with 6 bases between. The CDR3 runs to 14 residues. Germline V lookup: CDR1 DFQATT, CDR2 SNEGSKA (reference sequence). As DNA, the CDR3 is TGCAGTGCTAGAGAGGAGGAGAACACCGGGGAGCTGTTTTTT. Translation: CSAREEENTGELFF.

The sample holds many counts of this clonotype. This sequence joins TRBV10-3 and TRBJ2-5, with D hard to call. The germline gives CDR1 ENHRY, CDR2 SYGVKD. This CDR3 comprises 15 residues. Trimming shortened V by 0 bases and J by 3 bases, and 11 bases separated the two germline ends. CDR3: CAISESWPVKETQYF. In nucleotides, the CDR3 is TGTGCCATCAGTGAGTCGTGGCCAGTCAAAGAGACCCAGTACTTC.

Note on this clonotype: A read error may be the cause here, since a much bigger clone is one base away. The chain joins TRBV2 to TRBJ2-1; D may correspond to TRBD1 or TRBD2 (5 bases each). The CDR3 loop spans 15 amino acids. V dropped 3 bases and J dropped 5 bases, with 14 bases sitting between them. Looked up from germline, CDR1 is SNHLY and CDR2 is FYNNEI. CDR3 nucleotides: TGTGCCAGCAGTGATTGGGAGACAGTTCACAATGAGCAGTTCTTC. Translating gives CASSDWETVHNEQFF.

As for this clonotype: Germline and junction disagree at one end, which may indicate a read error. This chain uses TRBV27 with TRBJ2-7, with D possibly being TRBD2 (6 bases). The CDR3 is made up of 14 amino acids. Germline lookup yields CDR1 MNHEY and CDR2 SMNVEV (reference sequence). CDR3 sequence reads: CAGSLISGPYEQYF. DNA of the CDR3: TGTGCCGGCAGTTTGATTAGCGGTCCCTACGAGCAGTACTTC.

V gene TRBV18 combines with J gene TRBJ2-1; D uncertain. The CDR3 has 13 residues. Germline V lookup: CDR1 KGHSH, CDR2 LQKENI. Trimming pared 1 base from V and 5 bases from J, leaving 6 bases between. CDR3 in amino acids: CASSPLINNEQFF. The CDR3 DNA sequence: TGTGCCAGCTCACCACTTATTAACAATGAGCAGTTCTTC.

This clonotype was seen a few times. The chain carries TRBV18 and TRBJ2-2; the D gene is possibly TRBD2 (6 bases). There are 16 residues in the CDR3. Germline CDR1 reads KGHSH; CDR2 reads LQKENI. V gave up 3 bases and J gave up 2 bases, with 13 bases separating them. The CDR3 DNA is TGTGCCAGCTCACCGAACGACGGGAGAAACACCGGGGAGCTGTTTTTT. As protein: CASSPNDGRNTGELFF.

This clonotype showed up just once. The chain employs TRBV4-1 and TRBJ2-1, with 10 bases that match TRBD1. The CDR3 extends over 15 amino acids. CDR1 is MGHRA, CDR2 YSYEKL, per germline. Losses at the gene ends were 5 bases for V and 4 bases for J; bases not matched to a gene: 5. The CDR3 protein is CASSIRTGGYNEQFF. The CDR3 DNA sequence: TGCGCCAGCAGCATCCGGACAGGGGGTTACAATGAGCAGTTCTTC.

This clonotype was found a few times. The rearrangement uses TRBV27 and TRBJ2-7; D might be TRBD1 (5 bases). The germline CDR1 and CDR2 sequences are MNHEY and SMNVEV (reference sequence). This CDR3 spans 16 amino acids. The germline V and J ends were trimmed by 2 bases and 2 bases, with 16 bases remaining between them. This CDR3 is CASSLTKDSLAYEQYF. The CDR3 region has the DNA TGTGCCAGCAGTTTAACTAAAGACAGCCTCGCCTACGAGCAGTACTTC.

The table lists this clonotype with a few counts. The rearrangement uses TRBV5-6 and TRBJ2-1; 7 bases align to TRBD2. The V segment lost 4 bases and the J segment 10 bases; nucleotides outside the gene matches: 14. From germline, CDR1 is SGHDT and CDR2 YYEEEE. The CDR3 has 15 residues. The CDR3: CASSHLGGEGGEQFF. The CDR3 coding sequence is TGTGCCAGCAGCCATTTAGGTGGGGAGGGTGGGGAGCAGTTCTTC.

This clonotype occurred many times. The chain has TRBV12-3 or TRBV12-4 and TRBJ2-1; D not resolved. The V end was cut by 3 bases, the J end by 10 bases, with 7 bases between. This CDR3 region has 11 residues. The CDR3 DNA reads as TGTGCCAGCAGTTTCTTGGCAGAGCAGTTCTTC. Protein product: CASSFLAEQFF.

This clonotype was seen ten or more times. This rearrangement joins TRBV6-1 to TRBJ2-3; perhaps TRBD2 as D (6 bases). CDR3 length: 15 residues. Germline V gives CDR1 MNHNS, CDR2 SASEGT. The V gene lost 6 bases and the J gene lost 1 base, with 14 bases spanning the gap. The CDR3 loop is CASSPRDSRTDTQYF. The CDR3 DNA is TGTGCCAGCAGCCCCCGGGACTCCCGCACAGATACGCAGTATTTT.